Given below is one T cell receptor beta chain in context. Antigen unknown. This record comes from a study of beta chain features in type 1 diabetes. Study-level information: Examination covered under 110 million sorted cells spanning all samples.

After removal of 7 bases from V and 0 bases from J, the junction contained 12 bases not matched to a gene. Germline lookup yields CDR1 SGHTA and CDR2 FQGNSA. The CDR3 length is 16 residues. General observations from the study: Reduced insertions and increased deletions marked VDJ junctions in type 1 diabetes patients. Sampled from patients, naive, central memory and Treg TCRB repertoires appeared more similar than those sampled from healthy donors.

The whole isolated RNA underwent reverse transcription, so sequencing captured expressed TCRB transcripts. Here immunoSEQ multiplex PCR was the method, and the copy in TCRdb shows in-frame clones only, minus some. The sample yields under 450,000 clones, approximately 13% seen once. The source is a man aged 25-45 years in good health. This chain uses TRBV7-2 with TRBJ2-7, with 7 bases aligning to TRBD1. The source material was naive CD4+ T cells from blood. CDR3 sequence: CASILTRDSVSYEQYF. Written as DNA, the CDR3 is TGTGCCAGCATCCTAACCCGGGACAGCGTCTCCTACGAGCAGTACTTC.